This T cell receptor (beta chain) was observed in a study of identical twins. Trimming took off 2 bases at V and 9 bases at J, with 20 bases between the two ends. The CDR3 length is 16 residues. The germline CDR1 and CDR2 sequences are SEHNR and FQNEAQ (reference sequence). Findings of the study overall: Cross-sectional statistical analysis, not tracking of the same donors, underpinned the conclusions.

To note about this clonotype: Its target is not known.

TCRdb analysed the 5' RACE reads with MiXCR anew, one entry per CDR3 protein. The sample records 460,000 or so distinct CDR3 sequences, approximately 15% being singletons. This sample was also put to use in a study of yellow fever vaccine responses in identical twins. Per that paper: Among the twins, the vaccine T cell response reportedly seemed partly convergent and partly personalized.

Sequenced material: CD4+ T cells sorted from blood. The chain links TRBV7-9 to TRBJ2-1; D may be TRBD1 or TRBD2 (6 bases each). This TCR derives from a young woman in good health. The CDR3 DNA sequence: TGTGCCAGCAGCTTAATCAGCCGGGGGCATCGAGGTGAGCAGTTCTTC. Translating gives CASSLISRGHRGEQFF.